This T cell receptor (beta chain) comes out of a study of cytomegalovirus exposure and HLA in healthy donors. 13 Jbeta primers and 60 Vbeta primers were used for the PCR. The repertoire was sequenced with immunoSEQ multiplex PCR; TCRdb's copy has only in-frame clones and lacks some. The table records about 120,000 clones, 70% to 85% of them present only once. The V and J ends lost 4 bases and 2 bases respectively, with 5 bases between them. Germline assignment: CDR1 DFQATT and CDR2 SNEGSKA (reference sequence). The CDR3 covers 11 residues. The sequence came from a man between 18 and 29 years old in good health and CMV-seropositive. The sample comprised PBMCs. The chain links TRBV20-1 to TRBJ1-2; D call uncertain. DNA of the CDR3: TGCAGTGCTAACTTGAACTATGGCTACACCTTC. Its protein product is CSANLNYGYTF.